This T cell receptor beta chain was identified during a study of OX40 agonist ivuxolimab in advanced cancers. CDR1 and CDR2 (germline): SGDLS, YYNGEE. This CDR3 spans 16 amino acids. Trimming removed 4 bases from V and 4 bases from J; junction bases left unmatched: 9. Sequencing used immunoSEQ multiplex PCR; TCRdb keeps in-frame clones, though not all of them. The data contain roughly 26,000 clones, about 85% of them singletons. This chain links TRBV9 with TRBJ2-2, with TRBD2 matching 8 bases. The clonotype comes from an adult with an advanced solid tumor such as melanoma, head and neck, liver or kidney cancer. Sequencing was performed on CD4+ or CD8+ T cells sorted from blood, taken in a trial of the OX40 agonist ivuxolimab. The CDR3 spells CASSPQGLGVTGELFF. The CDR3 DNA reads TGTGCCAGCAGCCCCCAGGGACTAGGGGTCACCGGGGAGCTGTTTTTT. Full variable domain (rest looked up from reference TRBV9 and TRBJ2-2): DSGVTQTPKHLITATGQRVTLRCSPRSGDLSVYWYQQSLDQGLQFLIQYYNGEERAKGNILERFSAQQFPDLHSELNLSSLELGDSALYFCASSPQGLGVTGELFFGEGSRLTVL.